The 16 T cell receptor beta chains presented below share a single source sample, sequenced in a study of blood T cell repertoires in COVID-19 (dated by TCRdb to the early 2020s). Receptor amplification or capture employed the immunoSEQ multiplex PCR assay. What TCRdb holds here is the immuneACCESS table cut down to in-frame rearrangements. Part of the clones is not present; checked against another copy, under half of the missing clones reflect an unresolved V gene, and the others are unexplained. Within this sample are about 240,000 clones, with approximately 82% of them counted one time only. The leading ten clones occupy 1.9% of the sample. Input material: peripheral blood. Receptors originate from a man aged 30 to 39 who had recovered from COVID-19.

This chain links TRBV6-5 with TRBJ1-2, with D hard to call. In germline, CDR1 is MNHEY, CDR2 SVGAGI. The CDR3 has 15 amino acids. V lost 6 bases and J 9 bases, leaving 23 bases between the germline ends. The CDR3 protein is CASRHRETASTSYTF. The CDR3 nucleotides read TGTGCCAGCAGACACCGTGAGACCGCTTCTACTAGCTACACCTTC.

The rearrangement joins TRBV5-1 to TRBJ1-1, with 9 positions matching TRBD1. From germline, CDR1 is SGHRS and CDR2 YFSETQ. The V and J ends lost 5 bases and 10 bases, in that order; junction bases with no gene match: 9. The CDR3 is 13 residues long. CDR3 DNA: TGCGCCAGCAGGGACCGGGACAGGGAGGTAGCTTTCTTT. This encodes CASRDRDREVAFF. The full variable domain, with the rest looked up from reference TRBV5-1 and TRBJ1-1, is KAGVTQTPRYLIKTRGQQVTLSCSPISGHRSVSWYQQTPGQGLQFLFEYFSETQRNKGNFPGRFSGRQFSNSRSEMNVSTLELGDSALYLCASRDRDREVAFFGQGTRLTVV.

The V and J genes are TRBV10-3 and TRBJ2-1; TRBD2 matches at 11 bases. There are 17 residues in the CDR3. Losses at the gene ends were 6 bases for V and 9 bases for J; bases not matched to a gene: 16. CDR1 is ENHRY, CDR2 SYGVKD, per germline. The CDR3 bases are TGTGCCATCAGCCCCACCAGCCCGACTAGCGGGGTGGTTGAGCAGTTCTTC. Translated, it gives CAISPTSPTSGVVEQFF.

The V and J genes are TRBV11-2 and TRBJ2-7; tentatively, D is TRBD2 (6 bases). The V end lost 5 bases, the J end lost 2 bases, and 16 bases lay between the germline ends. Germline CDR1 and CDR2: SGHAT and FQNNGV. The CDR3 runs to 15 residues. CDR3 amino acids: CASSIEPGVAYEQYF. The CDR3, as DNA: TGTGCCAGCAGCATTGAACCGGGAGTCGCCTACGAGCAGTACTTC.

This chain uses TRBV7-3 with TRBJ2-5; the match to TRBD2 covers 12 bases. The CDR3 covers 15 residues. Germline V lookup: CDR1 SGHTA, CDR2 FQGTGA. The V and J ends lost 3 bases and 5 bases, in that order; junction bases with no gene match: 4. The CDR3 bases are TGTGCCAGCAGCTTCACTAGCGGGGGGCGGGAGACCCAGTACTTC. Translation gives CASSFTSGGRETQYF. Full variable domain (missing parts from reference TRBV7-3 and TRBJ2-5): GAGVSQTPSNKVTEKGKYVELRCDPISGHTALYWYRQSLGQGPEFLIYFQGTGAADDSGLPNDRFFAVRPEGSVSTLKIQRTERGDSAVYLCASSFTSGGRETQYFGPGTRLLVL.

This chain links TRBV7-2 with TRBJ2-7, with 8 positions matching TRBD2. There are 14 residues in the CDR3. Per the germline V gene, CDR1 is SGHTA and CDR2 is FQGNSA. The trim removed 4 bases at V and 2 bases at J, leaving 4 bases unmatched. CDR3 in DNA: TGTGCCAGCAGCTCCCAAGCGGGGGCCTACGAGCAGTACTTC. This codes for CASSSQAGAYEQYF.

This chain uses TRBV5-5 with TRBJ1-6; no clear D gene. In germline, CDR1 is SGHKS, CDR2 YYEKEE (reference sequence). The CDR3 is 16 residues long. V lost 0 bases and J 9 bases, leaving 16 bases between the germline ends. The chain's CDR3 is CASSLAFVRYGSPLHF. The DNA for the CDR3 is TGTGCCAGCAGCTTGGCCTTCGTGAGATACGGTTCACCCCTCCACTTT.

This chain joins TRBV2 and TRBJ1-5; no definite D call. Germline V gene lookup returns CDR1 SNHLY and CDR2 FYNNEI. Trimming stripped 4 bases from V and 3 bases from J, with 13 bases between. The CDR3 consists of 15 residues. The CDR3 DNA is TGTGCCAGCAGTGTCTTCCCGGGTACCAATCAGCCCCAGCATTTT. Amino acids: CASSVFPGTNQPQHF. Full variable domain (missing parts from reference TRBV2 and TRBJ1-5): EPEVTQTPSHQVTQMGQEVILRCVPISNHLYFYWYRQILGQKVEFLVSFYNNEISEKSEIFDDQFSVERPDGSNFTLKIRSTKLEDSAMYFCASSVFPGTNQPQHFGDGTRLSIL.

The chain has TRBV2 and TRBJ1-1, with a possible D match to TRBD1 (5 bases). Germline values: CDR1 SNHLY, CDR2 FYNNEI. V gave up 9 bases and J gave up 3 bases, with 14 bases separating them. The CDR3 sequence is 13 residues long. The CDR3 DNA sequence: TGTGCCAGGGTAGGGGCAGCCGACACTGAAGCTTTCTTT. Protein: CARVGAADTEAFF.

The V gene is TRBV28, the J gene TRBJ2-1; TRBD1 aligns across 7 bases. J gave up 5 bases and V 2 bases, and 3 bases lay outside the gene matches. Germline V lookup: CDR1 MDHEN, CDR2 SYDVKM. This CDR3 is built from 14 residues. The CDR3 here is CASSLQGVHNEQFF. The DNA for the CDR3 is TGTGCCAGCAGTTTACAGGGGGTCCACAATGAGCAGTTCTTC.

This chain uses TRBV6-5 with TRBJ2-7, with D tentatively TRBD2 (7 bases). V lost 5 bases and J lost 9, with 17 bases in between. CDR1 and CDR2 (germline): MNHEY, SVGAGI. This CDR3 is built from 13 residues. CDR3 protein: CASSPNRRGPQYV. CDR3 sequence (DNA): TGTGCCAGCAGTCCAAATAGGCGGGGGCCGCAGTACGTC.

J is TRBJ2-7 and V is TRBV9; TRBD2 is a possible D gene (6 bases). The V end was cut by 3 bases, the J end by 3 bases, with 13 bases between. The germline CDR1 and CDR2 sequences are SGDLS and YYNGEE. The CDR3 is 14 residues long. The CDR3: CASSATSNNYEQYF. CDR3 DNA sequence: TGTGCCAGCAGCGCGACTAGTAATAACTACGAGCAGTACTTC.

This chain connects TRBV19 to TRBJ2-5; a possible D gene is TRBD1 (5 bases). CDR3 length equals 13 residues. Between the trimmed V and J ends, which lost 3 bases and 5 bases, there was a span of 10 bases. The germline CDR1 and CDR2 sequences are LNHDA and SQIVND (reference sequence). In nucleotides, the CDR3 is TGTGCCAGTAGTATCCAGGGTAGGGAGACCCAGTACTTC. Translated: CASSIQGRETQYF.

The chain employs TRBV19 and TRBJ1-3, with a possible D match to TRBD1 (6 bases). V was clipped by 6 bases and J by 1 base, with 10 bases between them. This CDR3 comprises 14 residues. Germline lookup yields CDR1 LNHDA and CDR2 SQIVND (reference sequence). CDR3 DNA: TGTGCCAGTAGGCAGGGGAGTTCTGGAAACACCATATATTTT. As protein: CASRQGSSGNTIYF.

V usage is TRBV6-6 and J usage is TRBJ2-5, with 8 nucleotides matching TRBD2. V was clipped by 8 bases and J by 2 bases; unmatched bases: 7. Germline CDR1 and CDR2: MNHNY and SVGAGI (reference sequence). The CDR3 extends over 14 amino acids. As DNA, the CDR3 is TGTGCCAGCGACGAGCGGGGGATTCAAGAGACCCAGTACTTC. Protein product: CASDERGIQETQYF.

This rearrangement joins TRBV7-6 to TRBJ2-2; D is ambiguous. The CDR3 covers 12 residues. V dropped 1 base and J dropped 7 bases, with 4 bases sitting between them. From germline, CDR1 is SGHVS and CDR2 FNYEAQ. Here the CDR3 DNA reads TGTGCCAGCAGCTTAGACGGCGGGGAGCTGTTTTTT. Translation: CASSLDGGELFF.